Each of the 13 T cell receptor beta chains below was sequenced from the same sample in a study of blood T cell repertoires in COVID-19. The data were produced by immunoSEQ multiplex PCR, yet TCRdb's version contains in-frame clones alone and is incomplete. This table holds about 240,000 clones, around four fifths found once. Input material: peripheral blood. Source of these receptors: a man between 25 and 39 years old who had recovered from COVID-19.

V usage is TRBV19 and J usage is TRBJ1-2; D gene unclear. Germline CDR1 reads LNHDA; CDR2 reads SQIVND (reference sequence). Trimming took 1 base from V and 5 from J, leaving 20 bases between them. CDR3 length: 17 amino acids. CDR3: CASSIVRGSESTYGYTF. As DNA, the CDR3 is TGTGCCAGTAGTATAGTTCGGGGTTCGGAGAGCACTTATGGCTACACCTTC. The full variable domain, its missing parts supplied by reference TRBV19 and TRBJ1-2, is DGGITQSPKYLFRKEGQNVTLSCEQNLNHDAMYWYRQDPGQGLRLIYYSQIVNDFQKGDIAEGYSVSREKKESFPLTVTSAQKNPTAFYLCASSIVRGSESTYGYTFGSGTRLTVV.

The chain joins TRBV11-3 to TRBJ2-3; TRBD2 matches 7 bases. V dropped 1 base and J dropped 4; count of bases not matched to a gene: 5. Germline V CDR1 and CDR2: SGHNT, YENEEA. There are 15 residues in the CDR3. DNA for the CDR3: TGTGCCAGCAGCTTAGGAAACGGGAGGTCAGATACGCAGTATTTT. Translating gives CASSLGNGRSDTQYF. The full variable domain, completed using reference TRBV11-3 and TRBJ2-3, is EAGVVQSPRYKIIEKKQPVAFWCNPISGHNTLYWYLQNLGQGPELLIRYENEEAVDDSQLPKDRFSAERLKGVDSTLKIQPAELGDSAVYLCASSLGNGRSDTQYFGPGTRLTVL.

The chain uses TRBV6-5 and TRBJ1-1; D uncertain. V was pared by 10 bases and J by 0 bases, with 9 bases between. Germline assignment: CDR1 MNHEY and CDR2 SVGAGI. This CDR3 is built from 12 residues. CDR3 sequence (DNA): TGTGCCACCGGGAACATGAACACTGAAGCTTTCTTT. Its protein is CATGNMNTEAFF.

The chain has TRBV7-9 and TRBJ2-3; no reliable D call. The germline V gene encodes CDR1 SEHNR and CDR2 FQNEAQ (reference sequence). The CDR3 sequence is 14 residues long. V was cut by 8 bases and J by 6 bases, with 18 bases left in between. CDR3 nucleotides: TGTGCCAGCGATTTGGCCTCACCCGGGGATACGCAGTATTTT. Protein: CASDLASPGDTQYF.

The J gene is TRBJ1-5, the V gene TRBV18; D is possibly TRBD1 (6 bases). V was trimmed by 6 bases and J by 8 bases, leaving 14 bases between them. This CDR3 is built from 13 residues. Germline CDR1 and CDR2: KGHSH and LQKENI. The CDR3 spells CASSRDTGKPQHF. CDR3 sequence (DNA): TGTGCCAGCTCCCGGGACACTGGAAAGCCCCAGCATTTT.

This sequence joins TRBV6-1 and TRBJ1-2, with TRBD1 as a possible D gene (6 bases). Germline V gives CDR1 MNHNS, CDR2 SASEGT. V lost 1 base and J 4 bases, leaving 10 bases between the germline ends. CDR3 length equals 14 residues. The CDR3 bases are TGTGCCAGCAGTGAAGTAAGGACAGTCTATGGCTACACCTTC. It yields the protein CASSEVRTVYGYTF.

In this sample, this clone turned up a few times. The gene calls are TRBV5-1 and TRBJ1-1, with 10 nucleotides matching TRBD1. After removal of 2 bases from V and 7 bases from J, the junction contained 5 bases not matched to a gene. This CDR3 spans 14 amino acids. The germline V gene has CDR1 SGHRS and CDR2 YFSETQ. The CDR3 coding sequence is TGCGCCAGCAGCTTAAACCGGGACAGGGGTGAAGCTTTCTTT. Translated, it gives CASSLNRDRGEAFF.

This chain joins TRBV9 and TRBJ2-7; 9 nucleotides align to TRBD2. V lost 4 bases, J lost 6 bases, and 8 bases stayed unmatched. CDR1 is SGDLS and CDR2 is YYNGEE in the germline V gene. The CDR3 is 14 amino acids. CDR3 sequence: CASSRGGAVSEQYF. CDR3 nucleotide sequence: TGTGCCAGCAGCCGCGGGGGGGCAGTAAGCGAGCAGTACTTC.

The gene calls are TRBV10-3 and TRBJ2-7; 8 positions agree with TRBD1. This CDR3 is built from 15 residues. Looked up from germline, CDR1 is ENHRY and CDR2 is SYGVKD. Unmatched junction bases numbered 5, after V lost 4 bases and J lost 0 bases. The CDR3 DNA reads TGTGCCATCAGTGGGACGGACAGGGTCTCCTACGAGCAGTACTTC. Translation gives CAISGTDRVSYEQYF.

The chain is built from TRBV4-1 and TRBJ1-4, with TRBD1 matching over 9 bases. The CDR3 has 14 residues. Trimming took 4 bases from V and 7 from J; bases not matched to a gene: 4. The germline V gene has CDR1 MGHRA and CDR2 YSYEKL. CDR3 sequence reads: CASSRGQGSEKLFF. The CDR3 DNA is TGCGCCAGCAGCCGAGGACAGGGGAGTGAAAAACTGTTTTTT.

The chain combines TRBV18 with TRBJ1-1, with D hard to call. Germline V gene sequence: CDR1 KGHSH, CDR2 LQKENI. The CDR3 length is 12 residues. Trimming left V 5 bases short and J 3 bases short, with 7 bases between. The CDR3 sequence is CASSAGDTEAFF. The CDR3 DNA reads TGTGCCAGCTCAGCCGGGGACACTGAAGCTTTCTTT. Full variable domain (remainder filled in from reference TRBV18 and TRBJ1-1): NAGVMQNPRHLVRRRGQEARLRCSPMKGHSHVYWYRQLPEEGLKFMVYLQKENIIDESGMPKERFSAEFPKEGPSILRIQQVVRGDSAAYFCASSAGDTEAFFGQGTRLTVV.

This clone has a single count. J is TRBJ1-6 and V is TRBV18; a possible D gene is TRBD1 (6 bases). From germline, CDR1 is KGHSH and CDR2 LQKENI. CDR3 length: 15 amino acids. V was shortened by 6 bases and J by 13 bases, with 22 bases between the two germline ends. CDR3 loop: CASSQTDSLLSPLHF. The DNA of the CDR3 is TGTGCCAGCTCCCAGACGGACAGCCTACTTTCGCCCCTCCACTTT.

The chain couples TRBV11-2 to TRBJ2-7, with D perhaps TRBD2 (5 bases). The length of the CDR3 is 12 residues. V was shortened by 5 bases and J by 1 base, with 6 bases between the two germline ends. Germline V lookup: CDR1 SGHAT, CDR2 FQNNGV. The CDR3 nucleotides are TGTGCCAGCAGCCGAGGGTCCTACGAGCAGTACGTC. Translated: CASSRGSYEQYV.